This T cell receptor (beta chain) was identified in a study of beta chain features in type 1 diabetes. V dropped 4 bases and J dropped 7; count of bases not matched to a gene: 6. The CDR3 has 13 residues. Germline V gene lookup returns CDR1 SGHNT and CDR2 YYREEE (reference sequence). Comment on this clone: Its antigen remains unidentified.

Broader study findings: Patients with Type 1 diabetes showed moderately but significantly shorter TCRB CDR3s in all four CD4+ subsets. Individuals with type 1 diabetes displayed fewer insertions and more deletions at VDJ junctions.

The investigators reverse transcribed all of the isolated RNA, so they sequenced expressed TCRB transcripts. Produced via immunoSEQ multiplex PCR; TCRdb's table is partial and in-frame only. The sample includes roughly 350,000 clones, roughly 9.8% of them seen just once. A heparinised blood draw that averaged around 0.12 L was obtained once from each donor. Via the markers CD45RO/CCR7/CD25/CD127/CD95/CD27, stem cell-like memory, regulatory, central memory and naive CD4+ cells were sorted. All sorted populations exceeded 98% purity. Sample: central memory CD4+ T cells from blood. The clonotype comes from a man aged 25-45 years with type 1 diabetes. The genes are TRBV5-4 and TRBJ2-5; 8 bases fit TRBD1. DNA for the CDR3: TGTGCCAGCAGCCAGGACAGGGCGGCGACCCAGTACTTC. As protein: CASSQDRAATQYF.